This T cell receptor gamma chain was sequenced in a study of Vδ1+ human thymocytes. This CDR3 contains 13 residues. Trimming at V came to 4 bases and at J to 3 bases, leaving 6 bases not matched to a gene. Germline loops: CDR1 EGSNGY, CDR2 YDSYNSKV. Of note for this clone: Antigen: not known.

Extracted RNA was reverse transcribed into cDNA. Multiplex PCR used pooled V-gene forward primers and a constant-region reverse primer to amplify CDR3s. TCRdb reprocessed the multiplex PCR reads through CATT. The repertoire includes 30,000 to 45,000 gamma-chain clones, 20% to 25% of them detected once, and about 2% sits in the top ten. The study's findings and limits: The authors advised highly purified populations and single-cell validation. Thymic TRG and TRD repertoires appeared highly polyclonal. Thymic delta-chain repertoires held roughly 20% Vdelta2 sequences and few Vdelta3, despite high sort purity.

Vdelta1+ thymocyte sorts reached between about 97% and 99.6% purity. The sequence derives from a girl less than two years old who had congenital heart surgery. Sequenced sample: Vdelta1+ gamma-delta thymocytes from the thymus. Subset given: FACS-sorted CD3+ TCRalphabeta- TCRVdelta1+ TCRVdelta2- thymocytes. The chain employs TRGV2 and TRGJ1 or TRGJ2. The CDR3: CATWEDLYYKKLF. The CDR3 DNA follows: TGTGCCACCTGGGAAGATCTTTATTATAAGAAACTCTTT.